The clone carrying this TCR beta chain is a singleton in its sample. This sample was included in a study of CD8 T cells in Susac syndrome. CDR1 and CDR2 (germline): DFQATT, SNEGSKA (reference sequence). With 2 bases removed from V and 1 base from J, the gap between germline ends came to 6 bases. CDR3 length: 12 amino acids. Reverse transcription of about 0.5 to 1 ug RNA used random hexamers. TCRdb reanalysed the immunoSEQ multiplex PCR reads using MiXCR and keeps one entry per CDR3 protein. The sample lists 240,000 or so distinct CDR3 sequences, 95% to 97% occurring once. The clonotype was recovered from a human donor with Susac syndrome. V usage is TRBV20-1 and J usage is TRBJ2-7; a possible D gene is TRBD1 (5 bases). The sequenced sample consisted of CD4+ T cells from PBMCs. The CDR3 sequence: CSARQGSYEQYF. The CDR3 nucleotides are TGCAGTGCTAGACAGGGTTCCTACGAGCAGTACTTC.